The 14 T cell receptor beta chains given below trace back to one sample, sequenced in a study of metastatic and nonmetastatic thyroid tumors. Thyroid surgery was preceded by no treatment in any patient. TCRdb re-analyzed the PCR reads through MiXCR. The data show about 43,000 clones, about 3.2% seen once. Sequences were obtained from blood. The receptors here all came from a female donor with papillary thyroid cancer or a benign thyroid nodule (not recorded which). Some clones in this sample may be carry-over from other donors' samples.

The V and J genes are TRBV19 and TRBJ2-2, with D unresolved. The CDR3 loop spans 10 amino acids. The ends were cut back, 9 bases at V and 10 bases at J, with 9 bases in the middle. CDR1 is LNHDA, CDR2 SQIVND, per germline (reference sequence). The CDR3 here is CASEHVELFF. The CDR3 bases are TGTGCCAGCGAGCACGTGGAGCTGTTTTTT.

The chain has TRBV2 and TRBJ1-4, with 7 bases lining up with TRBD1. Germline V gene data show CDR1 as SNHLY and CDR2 as FYNNEI. The J segment lost 2 bases and the V segment lost 4 bases, leaving 1 base of the junction unmatched. The CDR3 covers 14 residues. CDR3 sequence (DNA): TGTGCCAGCAGTGTGGGACAGACTAATGAAAAACTGTTTTTT. This sequence encodes CASSVGQTNEKLFF.

The chain links TRBV6-1 to TRBJ2-1; D is unclear. Trimming removed 5 bases at V and 4 bases at J, with 6 bases between. In germline, CDR1 is MNHNS, CDR2 SASEGT. The CDR3 extends over 12 amino acids. The CDR3 DNA reads TGTGCCAGCAGTCAAGGGTACAATGAGCAGTTCTTC. Protein sequence: CASSQGYNEQFF.

This clone was detected only a few times. The genes are TRBV3-1 and TRBJ2-1; the match to TRBD2 covers 9 bases. CDR1 LGHDT and CDR2 YNNKEL come from the germline V gene (reference sequence). This CDR3 has 15 residues. With 4 bases clipped from V and 15 bases from J, the junction kept 16 bases outside the gene matches. CDR3 nucleotide sequence: TGTGCCAGCAGCCCACCCGGTAGCGGGAGATATGGGCGGTTCTTC. As protein: CASSPPGSGRYGRFF.

J is TRBJ2-1 and V is TRBV27; D is unresolved. The CDR3 runs 16 residues. Germline V CDR1 and CDR2: MNHEY, SMNVEV (reference sequence). V shed 3 bases and J shed 0 bases, with 12 bases lying between them. The CDR3 sequence is CASSLIGPSSYNEQFF. CDR3 DNA sequence: TGTGCCAGCAGTTTGATAGGACCAAGCTCCTACAATGAGCAGTTCTTC.

This clone was detected a few times. The V gene is TRBV4-2, the J gene TRBJ2-3, with D tentatively TRBD2 (6 bases). Germline CDR1 is LGHNA and CDR2 is YNFKEQ. V was cut by 3 bases and J by 6 bases, with 19 bases left in between. This CDR3 is built from 16 residues. This CDR3 is CASSHDWGTAGDTQYF. The DNA of the CDR3 is TGTGCCAGCAGCCATGATTGGGGCACCGCGGGGGATACGCAGTATTTT.

This clone was seen at least ten times. The gene calls are TRBV4-1 and TRBJ1-1; D gene unclear. The V gene's germline CDR1 is MGHRA and CDR2 YSYEKL. This CDR3 region has 13 residues. V lost 5 bases and J 6 bases, leaving 13 bases between the germline ends. CDR3 coding DNA: TGCGCCAGCAGCTCAATACTTGGGGCTGAAGCTTTCTTT. This gives the protein CASSSILGAEAFF.

This clone was recorded at least ten times. The same CDR3 arises from other DNA sequences in this sample as well. The rearrangement links TRBV5-6 to TRBJ1-5; 9 bases line up with TRBD1. CDR3 size: 16 residues. V shed 0 bases and J 4 bases; nucleotides not matched to a gene: 5. Germline CDR1 is SGHDT and CDR2 is YYEEEE. This CDR3 reads CASSLGGQGRNQPQHF. Written as DNA, the CDR3 is TGTGCCAGCAGCTTGGGGGGACAGGGTCGGAATCAGCCCCAGCATTTT.

The genes are TRBV19 and TRBJ1-1; D is possibly TRBD1 (5 bases). CDR3 size: 15 residues. Germline CDR1 is LNHDA and CDR2 is SQIVND (reference sequence). Trimming pared 7 bases from V and 6 bases from J, leaving 21 bases between. CDR3 residues: CASKDGTGGISEAFF. The CDR3 nucleotides read TGTGCCAGTAAGGATGGGACGGGGGGGATCTCTGAAGCTTTCTTT. The complete variable domain, with remaining parts taken from reference TRBV19 and TRBJ1-1, reads DGGITQSPKYLFRKEGQNVTLSCEQNLNHDAMYWYRQDPGQGLRLIYYSQIVNDFQKGDIAEGYSVSREKKESFPLTVTSAQKNPTAFYLCASKDGTGGISEAFFGQGTRLTVV.

Many counts were recorded for this clone. The chain uses TRBV6-1 and TRBJ2-5; a weak D match, TRBD2 (6 bases). Trimming took off 1 base at V and 3 bases at J, with 12 bases between the two ends. Germline V lookup: CDR1 MNHNS, CDR2 SASEGT. The length of the CDR3 is 15 residues. CDR3 sequence: CASSEDSGTEETQYF. The CDR3 bases are TGTGCCAGCAGTGAAGATAGCGGTACCGAAGAGACCCAGTACTTC.

This clone came up many times. The chain links TRBV7-2 to TRBJ2-1; unclear D gene. Trimming pared 1 base from V and 9 bases from J, leaving 13 bases between. The CDR3 runs 14 residues. Per germline, CDR1 SGHTA and CDR2 FQGNSA. This chain's CDR3 is CASSLVATSGEQFF. The CDR3 DNA is TGTGCCAGCAGCTTAGTGGCTACATCGGGTGAGCAGTTCTTC.

This clone was seen a few times. V gene TRBV6-1 combines with J gene TRBJ2-1; D is uncertain. The germline gives CDR1 MNHNS, CDR2 SASEGT. The germline V and J ends were trimmed by 11 bases and 0 bases, with 8 bases remaining between them. The length of the CDR3 is 12 residues. CDR3 bases: TGTGCCCCCAGGTGCTCCTACAATGAGCAGTTCTTC. Translated: CAPRCSYNEQFF.

This clone was counted only a few times. The rearrangement joins TRBV11-2 to TRBJ2-7, with TRBD2 as a possible D gene (6 bases). This CDR3 contains 16 residues. Trimming took off 0 bases at V and 7 bases at J, with 19 bases between the two ends. CDR1 SGHAT and CDR2 FQNNGV come from the germline V gene. The CDR3 coding sequence is TGTGCCAGCAGCTTAGATCCCCAGGGCGCCGGGGGAGAGCAGTACTTC. This encodes CASSLDPQGAGGEQYF.

This clone was recorded at least ten times. The chain has TRBV5-4 and TRBJ2-3; a possible D gene is TRBD2 (5 bases). The germline V gene encodes CDR1 SGHNT and CDR2 YYREEE (reference sequence). Trimming pared 2 bases from V and 4 bases from J, leaving 8 bases between. The CDR3 covers 13 residues. The CDR3 bases are TGTGCCAGCAGCTTTTCTAGCCCAGATACGCAGTATTTT. Protein: CASSFSSPDTQYF.